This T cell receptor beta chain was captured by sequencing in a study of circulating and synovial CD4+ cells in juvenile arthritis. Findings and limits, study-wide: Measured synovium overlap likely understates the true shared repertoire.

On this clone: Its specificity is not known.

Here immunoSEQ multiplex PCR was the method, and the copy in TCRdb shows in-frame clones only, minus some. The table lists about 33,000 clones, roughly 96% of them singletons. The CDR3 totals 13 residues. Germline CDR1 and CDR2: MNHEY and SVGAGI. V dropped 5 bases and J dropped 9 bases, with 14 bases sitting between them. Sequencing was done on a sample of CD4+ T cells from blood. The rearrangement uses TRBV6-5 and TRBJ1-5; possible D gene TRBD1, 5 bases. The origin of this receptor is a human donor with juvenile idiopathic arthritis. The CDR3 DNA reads TGTGCCAGCAGTGAAGTTGGGGGGGGGCCCCAGCATTTT. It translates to CASSEVGGGPQHF.